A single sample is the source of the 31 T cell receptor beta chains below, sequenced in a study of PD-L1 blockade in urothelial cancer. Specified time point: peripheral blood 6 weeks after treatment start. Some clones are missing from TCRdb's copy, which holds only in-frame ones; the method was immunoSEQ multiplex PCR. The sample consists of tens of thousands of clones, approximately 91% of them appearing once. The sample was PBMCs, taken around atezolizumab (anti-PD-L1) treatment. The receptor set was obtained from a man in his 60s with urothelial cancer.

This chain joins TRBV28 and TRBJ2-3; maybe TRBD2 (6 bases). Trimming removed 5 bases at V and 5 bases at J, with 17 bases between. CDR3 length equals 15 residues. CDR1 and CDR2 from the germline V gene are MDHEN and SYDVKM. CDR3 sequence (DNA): TGTGCCAGCAGTACCTCCGGGACTGAGATAGATACGCAGTATTTT. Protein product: CASSTSGTEIDTQYF.

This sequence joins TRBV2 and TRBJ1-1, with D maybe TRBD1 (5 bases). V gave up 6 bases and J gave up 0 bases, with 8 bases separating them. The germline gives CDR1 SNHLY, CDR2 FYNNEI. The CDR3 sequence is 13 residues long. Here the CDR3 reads CASRVRVNTEAFF. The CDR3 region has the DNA TGTGCCAGCAGGGTCAGGGTGAACACTGAAGCTTTCTTT.

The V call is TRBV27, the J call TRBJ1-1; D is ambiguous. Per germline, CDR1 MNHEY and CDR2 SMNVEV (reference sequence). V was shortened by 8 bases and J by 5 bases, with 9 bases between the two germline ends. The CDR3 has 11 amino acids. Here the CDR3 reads CASSFGTEAFF. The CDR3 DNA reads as TGTGCCAGCTCCTTCGGGACTGAAGCTTTCTTT.

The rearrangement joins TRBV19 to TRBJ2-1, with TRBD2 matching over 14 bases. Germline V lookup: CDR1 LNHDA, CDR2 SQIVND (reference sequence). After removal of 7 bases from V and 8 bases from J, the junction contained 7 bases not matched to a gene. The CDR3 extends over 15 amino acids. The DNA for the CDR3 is TGTGCCAGTACCGGGACTAGCGGGAGCGGCGATGAGCAGTTCTTC. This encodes CASTGTSGSGDEQFF.

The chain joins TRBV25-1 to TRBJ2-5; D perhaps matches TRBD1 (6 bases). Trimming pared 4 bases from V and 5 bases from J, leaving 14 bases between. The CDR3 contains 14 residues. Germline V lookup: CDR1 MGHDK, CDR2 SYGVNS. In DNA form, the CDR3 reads TGTGCCAGCAGTGTCTCAGGGGACGGGGAGACCCAGTACTTC. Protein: CASSVSGDGETQYF. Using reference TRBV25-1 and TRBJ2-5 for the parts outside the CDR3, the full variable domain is EADIYQTPRYLVIGTGKKITLECSQTMGHDKMYWYQQDPGMELHLIHYSYGVNSTEKGDLSSESTVSRIRTEHFPLTLESARPSHTSQYLCASSVSGDGETQYFGPGTRLLVL.

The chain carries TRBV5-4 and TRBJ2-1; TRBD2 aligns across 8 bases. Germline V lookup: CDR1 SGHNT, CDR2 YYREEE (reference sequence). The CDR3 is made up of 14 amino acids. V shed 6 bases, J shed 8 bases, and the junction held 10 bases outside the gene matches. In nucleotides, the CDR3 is TGTGCCAGCAACCCCGGGACTAGATTAGATGAGCAGTTCTTC. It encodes CASNPGTRLDEQFF.

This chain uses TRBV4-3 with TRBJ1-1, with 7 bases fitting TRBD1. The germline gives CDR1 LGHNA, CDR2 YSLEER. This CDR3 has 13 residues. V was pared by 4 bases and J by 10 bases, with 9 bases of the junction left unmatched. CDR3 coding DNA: TGCGCCAGCAGCCGAGAGATAGACAGGGTAGCTTTCTTT. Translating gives CASSREIDRVAFF.

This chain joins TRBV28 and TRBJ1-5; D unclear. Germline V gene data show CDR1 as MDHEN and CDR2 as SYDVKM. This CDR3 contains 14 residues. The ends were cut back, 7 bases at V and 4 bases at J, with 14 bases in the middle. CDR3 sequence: CASTLGGTNQPQHF. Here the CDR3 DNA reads TGTGCCAGCACCCTGGGAGGTACAAATCAGCCCCAGCATTTT.

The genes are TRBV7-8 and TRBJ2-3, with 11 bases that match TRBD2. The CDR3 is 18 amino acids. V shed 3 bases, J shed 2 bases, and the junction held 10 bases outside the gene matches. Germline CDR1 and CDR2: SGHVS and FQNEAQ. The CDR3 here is CASSLGTGTSGNTDTQYF. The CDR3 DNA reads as TGTGCCAGCAGCTTGGGGACCGGGACTAGCGGCAACACAGATACGCAGTATTTT.

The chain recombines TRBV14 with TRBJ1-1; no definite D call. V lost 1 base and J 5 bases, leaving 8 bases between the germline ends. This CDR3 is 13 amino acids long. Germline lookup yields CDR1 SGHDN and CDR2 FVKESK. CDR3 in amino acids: CASSQVTGTEAFF. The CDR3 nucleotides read TGTGCCAGCAGCCAAGTTACGGGAACTGAAGCTTTCTTT. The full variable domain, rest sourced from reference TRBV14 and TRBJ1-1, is EAGVTQFPSHSVIEKGQTVTLRCDPISGHDNLYWYRRVMGKEIKFLLHFVKESKQDESGMPNNRFLAERTGGTYSTLKVQPAELEDSGVYFCASSQVTGTEAFFGQGTRLTVV.

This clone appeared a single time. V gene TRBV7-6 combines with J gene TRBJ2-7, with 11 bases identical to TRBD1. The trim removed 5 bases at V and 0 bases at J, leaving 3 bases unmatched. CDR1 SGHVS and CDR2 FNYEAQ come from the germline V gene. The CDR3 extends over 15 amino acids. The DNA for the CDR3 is TGTGCCAGCAGCCCCGGACAGGGGGCCTCCTACGAGCAGTACTTC. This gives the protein CASSPGQGASYEQYF.

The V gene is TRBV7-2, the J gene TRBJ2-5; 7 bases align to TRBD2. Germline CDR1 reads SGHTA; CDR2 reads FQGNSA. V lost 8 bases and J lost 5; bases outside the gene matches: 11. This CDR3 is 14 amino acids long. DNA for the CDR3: TGTGCCAGCGGCTCTGGGGAGGGCCGGGAGACCCAGTACTTC. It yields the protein CASGSGEGRETQYF.

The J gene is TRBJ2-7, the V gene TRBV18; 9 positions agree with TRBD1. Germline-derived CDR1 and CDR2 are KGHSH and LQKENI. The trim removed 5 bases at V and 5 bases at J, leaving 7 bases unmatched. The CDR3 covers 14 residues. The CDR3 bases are TGTGCCAGCTCAACAAGTCGGGACAGGGACGAGCAGTACTTC. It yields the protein CASSTSRDRDEQYF.

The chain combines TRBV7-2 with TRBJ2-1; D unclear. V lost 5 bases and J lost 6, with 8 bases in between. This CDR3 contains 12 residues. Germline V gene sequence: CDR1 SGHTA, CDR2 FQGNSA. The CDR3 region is CASSPTGNEQFF. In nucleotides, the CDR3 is TGTGCCAGCAGCCCGACTGGCAATGAGCAGTTCTTC.

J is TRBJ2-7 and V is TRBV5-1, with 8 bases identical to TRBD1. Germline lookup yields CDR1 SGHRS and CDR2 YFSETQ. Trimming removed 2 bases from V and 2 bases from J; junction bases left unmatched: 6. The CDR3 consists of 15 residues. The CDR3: CASSFRQGSTYEQYF. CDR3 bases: TGCGCCAGCAGCTTCCGACAGGGGTCGACCTACGAGCAGTACTTC.

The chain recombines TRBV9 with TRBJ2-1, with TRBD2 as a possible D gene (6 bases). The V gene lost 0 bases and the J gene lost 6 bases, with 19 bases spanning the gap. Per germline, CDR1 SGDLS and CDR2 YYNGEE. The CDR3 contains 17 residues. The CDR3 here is CASSVGSAGMVANEQFF. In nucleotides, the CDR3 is TGTGCCAGCAGCGTAGGTTCGGCGGGGATGGTAGCCAATGAGCAGTTCTTC.

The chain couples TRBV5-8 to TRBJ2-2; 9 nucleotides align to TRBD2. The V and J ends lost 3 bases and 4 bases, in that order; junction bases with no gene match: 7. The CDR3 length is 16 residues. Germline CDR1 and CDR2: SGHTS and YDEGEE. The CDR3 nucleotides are TGTGCCAGCAGCTGGGCCACTAGCGGGTTCACCGGGGAGCTGTTTTTT. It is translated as CASSWATSGFTGELFF.

The CDR3: CASEDRVSQEQFF. DNA of the CDR3: TGTGCCAGCGAGGACAGGGTATCGCAGGAGCAGTTCTTC. The chain carries TRBV6-6 and TRBJ2-1, with TRBD1 matching over 8 bases. The CDR3 totals 13 residues. V trimming: 8 bases; J trimming: 10 bases; junction bases outside the gene matches: 10. Per germline, CDR1 MNHNY and CDR2 SVGAGI (reference sequence).

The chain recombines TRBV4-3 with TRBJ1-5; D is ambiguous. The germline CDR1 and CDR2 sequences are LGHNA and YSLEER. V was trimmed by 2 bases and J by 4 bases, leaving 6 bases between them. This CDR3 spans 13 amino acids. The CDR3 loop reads CASSQTGNQPQHF. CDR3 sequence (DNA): TGCGCCAGCAGCCAAACCGGGAATCAGCCCCAGCATTTT.

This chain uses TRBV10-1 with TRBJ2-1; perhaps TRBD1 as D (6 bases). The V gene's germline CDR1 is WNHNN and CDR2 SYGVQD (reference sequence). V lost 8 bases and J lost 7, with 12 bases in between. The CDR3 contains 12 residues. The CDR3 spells CASQGTGNEQFF. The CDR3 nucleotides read TGCGCCAGCCAGGGGACGGGGAATGAGCAGTTCTTC.

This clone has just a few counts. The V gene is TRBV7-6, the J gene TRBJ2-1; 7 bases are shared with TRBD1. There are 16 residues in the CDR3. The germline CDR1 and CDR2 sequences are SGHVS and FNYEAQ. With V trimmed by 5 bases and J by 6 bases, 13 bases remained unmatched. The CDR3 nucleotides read TGTGCCAGCAGCCGTTTTATTAGCCGGGACAGCAATGAGCAGTTCTTC. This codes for CASSRFISRDSNEQFF.

CDR3 in DNA: TGTGCCAGCAGCCCGACTAGCGGGAGCTTCGAGCAGTACTTC. Translation: CASSPTSGSFEQYF. The V call is TRBV7-2, the J call TRBJ2-7, with 12 bases lining up with TRBD2. CDR3 length: 14 amino acids. The junction had 5 bases not matched to a gene; V was cut back by 5 bases and J by 6 bases. Per germline, CDR1 SGHTA and CDR2 FQGNSA.

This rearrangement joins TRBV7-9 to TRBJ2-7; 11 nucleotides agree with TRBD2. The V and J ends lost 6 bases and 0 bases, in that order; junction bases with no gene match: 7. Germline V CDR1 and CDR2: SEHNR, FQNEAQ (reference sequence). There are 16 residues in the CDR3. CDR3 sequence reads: CASSRSGGGSSYEQYF. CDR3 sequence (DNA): TGTGCCAGCAGTCGTAGCGGGGGGGGCAGCTCCTACGAGCAGTACTTC.

The CDR3 DNA reads TGTGCCAGCAGTCCCGACAGGGTTTGGGGCTACACCTTC. Protein product: CASSPDRVWGYTF. The genes are TRBV11-2 and TRBJ1-2; TRBD1 aligns across 7 bases. Germline V gene sequence: CDR1 SGHAT, CDR2 FQNNGV. The J segment lost 8 bases and the V segment lost 6 bases, leaving 9 bases of the junction unmatched. This CDR3 spans 13 amino acids.

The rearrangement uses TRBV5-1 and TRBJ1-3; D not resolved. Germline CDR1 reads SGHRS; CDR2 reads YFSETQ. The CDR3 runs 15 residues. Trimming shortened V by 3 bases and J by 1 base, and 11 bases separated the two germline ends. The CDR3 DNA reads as TGCGCCAGCAGCTCAGGACGGAGGTCTGGAAACACCATATATTTT. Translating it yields CASSSGRRSGNTIYF.

CDR3: CASSYRLAGSGDTQYF. The CDR3 DNA follows: TGTGCCAGCAGCTATCGACTAGCGGGCTCGGGGGATACGCAGTATTTT. The chain is built from TRBV7-2 and TRBJ2-3; 10 bases agree with TRBD2. V gave up 4 bases and J gave up 6 bases; unmatched junction bases: 10. In germline, CDR1 is SGHTA, CDR2 FQGNSA. CDR3 length: 16 amino acids. The full variable domain, its missing parts supplied by reference TRBV7-2 and TRBJ2-3, is GAGVSQSPSNKVTEKGKDVELRCDPISGHTALYWYRQSLGQGLEFLIYFQGNSAPDKSGLPSDRFSAERTGGSVSTLTIQRTQQEDSAVYLCASSYRLAGSGDTQYFGPGTRLTVL.

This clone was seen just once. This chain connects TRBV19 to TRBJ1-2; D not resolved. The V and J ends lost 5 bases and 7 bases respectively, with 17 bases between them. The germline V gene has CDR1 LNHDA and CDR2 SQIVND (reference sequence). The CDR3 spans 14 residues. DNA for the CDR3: TGTGCCAGTAGTTCTCAGGTCGGAACTGGTGGCTACACCTTC. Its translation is CASSSQVGTGGYTF.

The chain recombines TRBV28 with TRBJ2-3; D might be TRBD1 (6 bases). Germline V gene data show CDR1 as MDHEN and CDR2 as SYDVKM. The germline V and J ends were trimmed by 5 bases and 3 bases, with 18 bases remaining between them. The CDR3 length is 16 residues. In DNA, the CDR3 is TGTGCCAGCAGTGCCACCGGACAGCCAGTTACAGATACGCAGTATTTT. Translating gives CASSATGQPVTDTQYF.

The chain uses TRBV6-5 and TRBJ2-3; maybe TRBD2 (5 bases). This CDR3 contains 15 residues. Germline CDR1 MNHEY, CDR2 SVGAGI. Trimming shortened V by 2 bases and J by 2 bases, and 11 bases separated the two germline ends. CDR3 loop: CASSYTRFATDTQYF. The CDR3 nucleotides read TGTGCCAGCAGTTACACTAGATTCGCCACAGATACGCAGTATTTT.

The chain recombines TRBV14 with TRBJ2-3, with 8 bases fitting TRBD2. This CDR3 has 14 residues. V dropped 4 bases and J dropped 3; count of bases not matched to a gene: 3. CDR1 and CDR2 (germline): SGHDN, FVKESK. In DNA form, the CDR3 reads TGTGCCAGCAGCCGCGGGGGGCTAACAGATACGCAGTATTTT. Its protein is CASSRGGLTDTQYF. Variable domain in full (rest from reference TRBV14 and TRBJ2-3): EAGVTQFPSHSVIEKGQTVTLRCDPISGHDNLYWYRRVMGKEIKFLLHFVKESKQDESGMPNNRFLAERTGGTYSTLKVQPAELEDSGVYFCASSRGGLTDTQYFGPGTRLTVL.

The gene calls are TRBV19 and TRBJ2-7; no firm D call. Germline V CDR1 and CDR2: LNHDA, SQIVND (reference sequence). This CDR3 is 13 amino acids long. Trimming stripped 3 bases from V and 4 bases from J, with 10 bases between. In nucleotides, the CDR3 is TGTGCCAGTAGTATGCAGTACGCATACGAGCAGTACTTC. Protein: CASSMQYAYEQYF.